Below are 2 T cell receptor beta chains sequenced from a single sample in a study of OX40 agonist ivuxolimab in advanced cancers. Sequencing was performed with immunoSEQ multiplex PCR; in TCRdb, only in-frame clones are kept and a portion is missing. The data hold roughly 8,400 clones, with approximately 70% observed a single time. This specimen was CD4+ or CD8+ T cells sorted from blood, taken in a trial of the OX40 agonist ivuxolimab. These receptors all come from an adult with an advanced solid tumor such as melanoma, head and neck, liver or kidney cancer.

V and J are TRBV12-5 and TRBJ1-1; no clear D. With 1 base removed from V and 2 bases from J, the gap between germline ends came to 5 bases. Germline V gene lookup returns CDR1 LGHNT and CDR2 FRNRAP. The CDR3 extends over 13 amino acids. DNA for the CDR3: TGTGCTAGTGGTTTGGGACCAAACACTGAAGCTTTCTTT. Translated: CASGLGPNTEAFF.

A remark on this clone: The junction differs from germline at one of its ends, possibly a read error. The chain carries TRBV27 and TRBJ2-1, with D uncertain. CDR1 and CDR2 from the germline V gene are MNHEY and SMNVEV (reference sequence). CDR3 length: 13 amino acids. CDR3 DNA sequence: TGTGCCAGCAGTTTCGGACCGTACAATGGGCAGTTCTTC. Amino acids: CASSFGPYNGQFF.